This T cell receptor beta chain was sequenced during a study of cytomegalovirus exposure and HLA in healthy donors. Study overall: Most donors, 81% of 350 to 450 genotyped, fell in the Caucasian-associated ancestry cluster. Regarding the study as a whole: The availability of immune exposure information extended only to CMV serostatus.

13 Jbeta primers and 60 Vbeta primers were used for the PCR. Sequenced by immunoSEQ multiplex PCR; TCRdb stores in-frame clones only, minus some. The sample comprises about 160,000 clones, 65% to 85% of which are singletons, and 1.5% to 1.7% rests with the top ten. For this clone: Its antigen is unidentified. Other DNA sequences from this sample encode an identical CDR3 as well.

Germline loops: CDR1 KGHSH, CDR2 LQKENI. The CDR3 contains 16 residues. V lost 6 bases and J lost 5; bases outside the gene matches: 13. The sequenced sample consisted of PBMCs. This receptor was obtained from a woman in her late teens or twenties in good health and CMV-seronegative. The chain combines TRBV18 with TRBJ1-5, with TRBD1 identical over 7 bases. CDR3: CASSEAGGLLDQPQHF. Written as DNA, the CDR3 is TGTGCCAGCTCGGAGGCAGGGGGACTTTTGGATCAGCCCCAGCATTTT.